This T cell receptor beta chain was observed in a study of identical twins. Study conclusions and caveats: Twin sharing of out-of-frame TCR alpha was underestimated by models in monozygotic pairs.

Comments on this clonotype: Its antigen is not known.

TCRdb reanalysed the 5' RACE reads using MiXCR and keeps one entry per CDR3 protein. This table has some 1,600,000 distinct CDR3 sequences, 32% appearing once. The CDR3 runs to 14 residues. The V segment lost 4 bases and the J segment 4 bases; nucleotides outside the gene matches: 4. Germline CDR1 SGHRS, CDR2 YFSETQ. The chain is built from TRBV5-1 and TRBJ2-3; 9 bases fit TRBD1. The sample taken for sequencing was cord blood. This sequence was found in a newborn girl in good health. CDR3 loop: CASSVGTGSDTQYF. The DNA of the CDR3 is TGCGCCAGCAGCGTGGGGACAGGGTCAGATACGCAGTATTTT.